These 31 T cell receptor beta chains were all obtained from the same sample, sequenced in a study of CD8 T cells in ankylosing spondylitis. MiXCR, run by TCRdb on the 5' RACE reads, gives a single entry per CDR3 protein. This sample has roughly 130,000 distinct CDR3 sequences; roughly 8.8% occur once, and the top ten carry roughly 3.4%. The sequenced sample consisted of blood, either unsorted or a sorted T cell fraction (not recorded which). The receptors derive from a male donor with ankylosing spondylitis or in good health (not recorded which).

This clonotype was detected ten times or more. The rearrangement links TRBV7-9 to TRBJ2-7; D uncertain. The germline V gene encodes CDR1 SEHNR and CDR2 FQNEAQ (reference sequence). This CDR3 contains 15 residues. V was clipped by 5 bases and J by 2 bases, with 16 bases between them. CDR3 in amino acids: CASSPLSQRTYEQYF. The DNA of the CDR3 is TGTGCCAGCAGCCCACTCTCGCAGAGAACCTACGAGCAGTACTTC.

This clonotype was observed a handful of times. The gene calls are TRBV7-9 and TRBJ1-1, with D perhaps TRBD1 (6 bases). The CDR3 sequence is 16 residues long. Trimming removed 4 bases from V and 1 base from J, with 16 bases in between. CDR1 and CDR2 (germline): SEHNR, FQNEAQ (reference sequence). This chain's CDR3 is CASSSWRGGQNTEAFF. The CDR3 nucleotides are TGTGCCAGCAGCTCGTGGAGGGGGGGACAGAACACTGAAGCTTTCTTT.

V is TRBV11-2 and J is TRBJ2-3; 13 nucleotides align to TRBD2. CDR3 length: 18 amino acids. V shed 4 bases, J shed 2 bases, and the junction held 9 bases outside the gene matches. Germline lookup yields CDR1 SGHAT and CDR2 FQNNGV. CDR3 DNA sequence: TGTGCCAGCAGCTGCCTCGGACTAGCGGGAGCTCACACAGATACGCAGTATTTT. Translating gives CASSCLGLAGAHTDTQYF.

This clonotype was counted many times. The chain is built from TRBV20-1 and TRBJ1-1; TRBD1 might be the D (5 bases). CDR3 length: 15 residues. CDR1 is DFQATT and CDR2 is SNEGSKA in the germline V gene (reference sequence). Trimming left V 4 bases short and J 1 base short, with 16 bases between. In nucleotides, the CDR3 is TGCAGTGCTACAGAGACCGGGACGTCGAACACTGAAGCTTTCTTT. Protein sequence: CSATETGTSNTEAFF.

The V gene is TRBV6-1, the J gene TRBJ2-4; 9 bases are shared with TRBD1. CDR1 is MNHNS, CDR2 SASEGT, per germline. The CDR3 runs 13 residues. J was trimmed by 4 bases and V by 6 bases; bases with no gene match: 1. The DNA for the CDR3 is TGTGCCAGCAGGGGACAGGGTAAAAACATTCAGTACTTC. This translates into CASRGQGKNIQYF.

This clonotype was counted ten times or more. Written as DNA, the CDR3 is TGTGCCAGCAGCTATAGCGGGGACACAGATACGCAGTATTTT. Protein product: CASSYSGDTDTQYF. The chain is built from TRBV7-3 and TRBJ2-3, with 8 positions matching TRBD2. The CDR3 extends over 14 amino acids. CDR1 is SGHTA, CDR2 FQGTGA, per germline. With V trimmed by 4 bases and J by 2 bases, 2 bases remained unmatched.

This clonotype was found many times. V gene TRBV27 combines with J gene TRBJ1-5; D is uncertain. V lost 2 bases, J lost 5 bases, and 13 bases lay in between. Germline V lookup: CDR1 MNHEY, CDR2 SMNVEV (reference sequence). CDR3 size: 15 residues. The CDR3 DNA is TGTGCCAGCAGTTTAGGCCTCGGAGCCCATCAGCCCCAGCATTTT. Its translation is CASSLGLGAHQPQHF.

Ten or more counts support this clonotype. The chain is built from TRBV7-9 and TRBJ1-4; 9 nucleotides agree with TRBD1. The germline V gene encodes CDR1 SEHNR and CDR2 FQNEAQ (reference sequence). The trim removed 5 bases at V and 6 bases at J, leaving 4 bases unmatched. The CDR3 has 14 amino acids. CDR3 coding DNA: TGTGCCAGCAGCAAGACAGGGGGGGATGAAAAACTGTTTTTT. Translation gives CASSKTGGDEKLFF.

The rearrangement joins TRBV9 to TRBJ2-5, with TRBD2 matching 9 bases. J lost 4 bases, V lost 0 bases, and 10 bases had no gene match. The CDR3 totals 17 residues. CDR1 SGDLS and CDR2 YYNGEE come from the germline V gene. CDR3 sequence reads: CASSVAPTSGGIETQYF. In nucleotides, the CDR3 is TGTGCCAGCAGCGTAGCTCCGACTAGCGGCGGGATAGAGACCCAGTACTTC. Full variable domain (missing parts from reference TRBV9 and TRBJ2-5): DSGVTQTPKHLITATGQRVTLRCSPRSGDLSVYWYQQSLDQGLQFLIQYYNGEERAKGNILERFSAQQFPDLHSELNLSSLELGDSALYFCASSVAPTSGGIETQYFGPGTRLLVL.

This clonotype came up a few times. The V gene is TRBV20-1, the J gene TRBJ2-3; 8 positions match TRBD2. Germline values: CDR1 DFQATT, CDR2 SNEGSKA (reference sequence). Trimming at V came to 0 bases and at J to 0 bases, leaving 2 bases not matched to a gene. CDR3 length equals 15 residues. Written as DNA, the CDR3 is TGCAGTGCTAGAGATAGCGGGAAAAGCACAGATACGCAGTATTTT. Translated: CSARDSGKSTDTQYF.

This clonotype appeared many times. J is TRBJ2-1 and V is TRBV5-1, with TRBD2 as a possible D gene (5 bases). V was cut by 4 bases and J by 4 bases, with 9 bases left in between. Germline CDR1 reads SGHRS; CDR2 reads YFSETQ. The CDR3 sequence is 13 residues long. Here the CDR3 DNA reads TGCGCCAGCAGCCGGCCGGGGTACAATGAGCAGTTCTTC. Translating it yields CASSRPGYNEQFF.

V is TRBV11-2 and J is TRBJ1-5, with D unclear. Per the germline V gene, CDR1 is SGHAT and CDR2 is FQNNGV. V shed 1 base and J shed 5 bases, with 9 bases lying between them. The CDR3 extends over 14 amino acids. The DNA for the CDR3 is TGTGCCAGCAGCTTAGGAGTTCGGGATCAGCCCCAGCATTTT. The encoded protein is CASSLGVRDQPQHF.

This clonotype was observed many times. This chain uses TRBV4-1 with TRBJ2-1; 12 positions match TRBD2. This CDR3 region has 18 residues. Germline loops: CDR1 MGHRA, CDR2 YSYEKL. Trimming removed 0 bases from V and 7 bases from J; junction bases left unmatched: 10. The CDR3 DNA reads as TGCGCCAGCAGCCAAGAAATGGCGACTAGCGGGAGTTTTAATGAGCAGTTCTTC. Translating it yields CASSQEMATSGSFNEQFF.

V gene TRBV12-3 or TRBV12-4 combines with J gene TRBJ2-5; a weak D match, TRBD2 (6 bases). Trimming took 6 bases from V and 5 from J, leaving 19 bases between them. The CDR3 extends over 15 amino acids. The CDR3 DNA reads TGTGCCAGCAGCCTCGGGGCTAGCGAGAGGGAGACCCAGTACTTC. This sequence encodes CASSLGASERETQYF.

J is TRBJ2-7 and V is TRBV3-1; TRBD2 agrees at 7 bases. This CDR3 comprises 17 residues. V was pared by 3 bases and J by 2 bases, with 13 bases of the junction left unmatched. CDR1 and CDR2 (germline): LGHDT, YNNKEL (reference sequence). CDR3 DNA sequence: TGTGCCAGCAGCCAGGTCTCACGCGGGAGAGAACCCTACGAGCAGTACTTC. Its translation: CASSQVSRGREPYEQYF.

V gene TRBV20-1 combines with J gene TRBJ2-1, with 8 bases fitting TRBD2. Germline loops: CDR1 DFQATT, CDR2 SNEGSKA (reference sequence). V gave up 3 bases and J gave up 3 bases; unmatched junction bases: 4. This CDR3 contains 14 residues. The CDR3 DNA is TGCAGTGCTAGCTCCAGCGGGAGCTACAATGAGCAGTTCTTC. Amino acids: CSASSSGSYNEQFF.

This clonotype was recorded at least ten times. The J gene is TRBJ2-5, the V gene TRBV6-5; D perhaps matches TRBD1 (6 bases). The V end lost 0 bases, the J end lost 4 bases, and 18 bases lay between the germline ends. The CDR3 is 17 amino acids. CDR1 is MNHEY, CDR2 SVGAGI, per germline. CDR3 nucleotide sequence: TGTGCCAGCAGTTACTCGTCGGGGCAGGGGCAGATAGAGACCCAGTACTTC. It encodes CASSYSSGQGQIETQYF.

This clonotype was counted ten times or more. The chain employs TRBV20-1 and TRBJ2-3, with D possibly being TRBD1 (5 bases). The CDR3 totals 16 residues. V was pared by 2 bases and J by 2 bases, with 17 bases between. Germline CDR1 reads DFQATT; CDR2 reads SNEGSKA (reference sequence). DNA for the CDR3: TGCAGTGCTAGATACCCCGGCAGGGTGCACACAGATACGCAGTATTTT. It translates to CSARYPGRVHTDTQYF.

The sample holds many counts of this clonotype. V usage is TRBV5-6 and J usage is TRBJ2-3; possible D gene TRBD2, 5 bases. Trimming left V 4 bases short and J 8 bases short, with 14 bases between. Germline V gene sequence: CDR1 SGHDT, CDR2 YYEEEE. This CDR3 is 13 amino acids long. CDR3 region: CASSGRRAGTQYF. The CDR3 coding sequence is TGTGCCAGCAGCGGGAGACGGGCGGGTACGCAGTATTTT.

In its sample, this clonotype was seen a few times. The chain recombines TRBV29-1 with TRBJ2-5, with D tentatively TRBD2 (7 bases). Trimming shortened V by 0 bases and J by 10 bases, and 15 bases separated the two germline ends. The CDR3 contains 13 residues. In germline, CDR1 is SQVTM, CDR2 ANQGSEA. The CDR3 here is CSVEESRGRDQYF. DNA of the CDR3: TGCAGCGTTGAAGAATCGAGGGGGAGGGACCAGTACTTC.

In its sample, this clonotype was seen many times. The CDR3 region has the DNA TGTGCCACCAGCAGAGAGGCTTTCTACGAGCAGTACTTC. It translates to CATSREAFYEQYF. The V and J genes are TRBV15 and TRBJ2-7; no definite D call. Trimming removed 0 bases at V and 3 bases at J, with 6 bases between. Germline V gene lookup returns CDR1 LNHNV and CDR2 YYDKDF (reference sequence). The CDR3 length is 13 residues.

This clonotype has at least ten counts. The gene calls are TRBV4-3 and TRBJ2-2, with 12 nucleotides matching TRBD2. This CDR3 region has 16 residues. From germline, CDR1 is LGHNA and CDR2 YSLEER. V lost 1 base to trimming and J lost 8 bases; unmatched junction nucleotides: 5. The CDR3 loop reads CASSQGLAGVSGELFF. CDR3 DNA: TGCGCCAGCAGCCAAGGACTAGCGGGAGTATCGGGGGAGCTGTTTTTT.

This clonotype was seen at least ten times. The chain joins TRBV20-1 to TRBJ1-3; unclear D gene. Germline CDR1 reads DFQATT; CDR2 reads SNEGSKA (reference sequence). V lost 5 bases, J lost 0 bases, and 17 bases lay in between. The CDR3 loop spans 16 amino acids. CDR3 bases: TGCAGTGCTCCCGGGCGAGACTCAGGCTCTGGAAACACCATATATTTT. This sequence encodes CSAPGRDSGSGNTIYF.

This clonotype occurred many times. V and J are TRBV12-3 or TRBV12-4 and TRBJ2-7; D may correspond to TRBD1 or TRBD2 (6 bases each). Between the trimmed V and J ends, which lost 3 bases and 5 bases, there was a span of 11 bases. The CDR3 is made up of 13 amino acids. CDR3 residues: CASSFSGGNEQYF. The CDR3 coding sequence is TGTGCCAGCAGTTTTTCCGGGGGCAACGAGCAGTACTTC.

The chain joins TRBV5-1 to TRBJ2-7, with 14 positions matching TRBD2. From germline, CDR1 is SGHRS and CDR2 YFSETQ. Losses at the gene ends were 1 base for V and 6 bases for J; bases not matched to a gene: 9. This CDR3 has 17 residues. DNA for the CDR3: TGCGCCAGCAGCTTGCTGCCGAGACTAGCGGGAGGGGGCGAGCAGTACTTC. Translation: CASSLLPRLAGGGEQYF.

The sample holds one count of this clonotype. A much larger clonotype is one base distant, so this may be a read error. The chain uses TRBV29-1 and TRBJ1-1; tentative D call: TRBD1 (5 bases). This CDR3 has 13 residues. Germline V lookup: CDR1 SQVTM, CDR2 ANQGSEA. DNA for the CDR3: TGCAGCGTTGAGTCGGGGGATAACACTGACGCTTTCTTT. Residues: CSVESGDNTDAFF.

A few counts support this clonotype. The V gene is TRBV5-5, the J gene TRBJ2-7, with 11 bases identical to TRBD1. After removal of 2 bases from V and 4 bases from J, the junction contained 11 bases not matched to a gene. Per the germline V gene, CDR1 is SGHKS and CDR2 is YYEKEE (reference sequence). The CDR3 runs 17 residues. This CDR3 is CASSFMDRGPARYEQYF. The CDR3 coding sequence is TGTGCCAGCAGCTTTATGGACAGGGGGCCAGCCCGGTACGAGCAGTACTTC.

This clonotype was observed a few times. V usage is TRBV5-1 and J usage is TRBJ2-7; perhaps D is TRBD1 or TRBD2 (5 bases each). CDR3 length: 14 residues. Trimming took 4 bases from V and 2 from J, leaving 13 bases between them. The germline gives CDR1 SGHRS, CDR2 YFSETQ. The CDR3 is CASSPGTVAYEQYF. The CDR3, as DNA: TGCGCCAGCAGCCCCGGGACGGTGGCCTACGAGCAGTACTTC. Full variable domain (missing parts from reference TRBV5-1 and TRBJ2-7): KAGVTQTPRYLIKTRGQQVTLSCSPISGHRSVSWYQQTPGQGLQFLFEYFSETQRNKGNFPGRFSGRQFSNSRSEMNVSTLELGDSALYLCASSPGTVAYEQYFGPGTRLTVT.

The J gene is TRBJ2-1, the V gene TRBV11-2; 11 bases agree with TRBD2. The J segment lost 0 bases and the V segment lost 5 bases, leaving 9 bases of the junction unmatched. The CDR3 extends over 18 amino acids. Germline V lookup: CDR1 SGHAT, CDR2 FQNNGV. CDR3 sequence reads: CASSPGLADASSYNEQFF. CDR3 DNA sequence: TGTGCCAGCAGCCCGGGACTAGCGGACGCTAGCTCCTACAATGAGCAGTTCTTC. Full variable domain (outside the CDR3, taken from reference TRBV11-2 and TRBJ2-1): EAGVAQSPRYKIIEKRQSVAFWCNPISGHATLYWYQQILGQGPKLLIQFQNNGVVDDSQLPKDRFSAERLKGVDSTLKIQPAKLEDSAVYLCASSPGLADASSYNEQFFGPGTRLTVL.

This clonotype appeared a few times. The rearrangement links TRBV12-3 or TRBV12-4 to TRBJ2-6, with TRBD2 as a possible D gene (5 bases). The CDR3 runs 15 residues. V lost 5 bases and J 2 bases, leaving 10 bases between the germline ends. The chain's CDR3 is CASSAAGAGANVLTF. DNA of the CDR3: TGTGCCAGCAGTGCCGCCGGGGCTGGGGCCAACGTCCTGACTTTC.

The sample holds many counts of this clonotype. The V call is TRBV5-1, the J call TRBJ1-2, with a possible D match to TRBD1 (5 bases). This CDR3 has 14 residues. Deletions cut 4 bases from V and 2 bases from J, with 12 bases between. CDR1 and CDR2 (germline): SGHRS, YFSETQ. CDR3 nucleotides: TGCGCCAGCAGCGGAGGTGGGGACAACTATGGCTACACCTTC. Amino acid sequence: CASSGGGDNYGYTF.